This T cell receptor (beta chain) was captured by sequencing in a study of blood T cell repertoires in COVID-19. Overall study context: Samples taken during acute and convalescent COVID-19 were collected in the United States, Italy and Spain. From T cells, B-cell-depleted T cells, or PBMCs came the material, which was cDNA or gDNA.

Sequenced by immunoSEQ multiplex PCR; TCRdb stores in-frame clones only, minus some. The sample lists about 350,000 clones; 86% were seen once. What was sequenced was peripheral blood. The source is a woman aged 60-70 years with COVID-19, enrolled during active disease.

CDR3 loop: CASSWDRGPDQPQHF. Written as DNA, the CDR3 is TGTGCCAGCAGCTGGGACAGGGGGCCGGATCAGCCCCAGCATTTT. The chain carries TRBV6-5 and TRBJ1-5, with TRBD1 identical over 12 bases. V trimming: 6 bases; J trimming: 5 bases; junction bases outside the gene matches: 5. This CDR3 is 15 amino acids long. The germline V gene encodes CDR1 MNHEY and CDR2 SVGAGI.